The table lists the clone carrying this TCR beta chain with a few counts. What it binds is unknown. This entry is derived from a study of cytomegalovirus exposure and HLA in healthy donors. V shed 9 bases and J shed 0 bases, with 12 bases lying between them. The CDR3 is 14 amino acids. CDR1 MNHNS and CDR2 SASEGT come from the germline V gene. General study points: An analysis that came later showed most CMV-associated TCR beta chains appearing HLA-restricted. Researchers reported in a later analysis that a missense DCLRE1C variant was tied to TCR beta V- and J-gene trimming.

PCR employed 60 Vbeta and 13 Jbeta primers. This table comes from immunoSEQ multiplex PCR, and its TCRdb copy is limited to in-frame clones, with some not included. The table records 100,000 to 150,000 clones, around three quarters of them present only once. The sequence was collected from a female donor in good health and CMV-seronegative. The sample comprised PBMCs. The chain links TRBV6-1 to TRBJ1-5, with D perhaps TRBD1 (6 bases). The CDR3 region has the DNA TGTGCCAGTCGGACAGAATCTAGCAATCAGCCCCAGCATTTT. Its translation: CASRTESSNQPQHF.